Below, 15 T cell receptor beta chains from the same sample are listed, as sequenced in a study of CD8+ T cells in alopecia areata. Treatment denoted: oral pan-JAK inhibitor, 5-10 mg twice daily. The authors extracted RNA and reverse transcribed it into cDNA as the sequencing template. Some clones are missing from TCRdb's copy, which holds only in-frame ones; the method was immunoSEQ multiplex PCR. The sample has about 140,000 clones; about 51% are singletons. The sample consisted of CD8+ T cells sorted from blood, taken at week 4, from a patient treated with tofacitinib. These receptors came from a human donor with alopecia areata.

The rearrangement joins TRBV27 to TRBJ2-6; weak D call: TRBD2 (5 bases). This CDR3 comprises 16 residues. Trimming removed 6 bases from V and 0 bases from J, with 12 bases in between. Germline CDR1 is MNHEY and CDR2 is SMNVEV (reference sequence). The chain's CDR3 is CASSHRERSGANVLTF. CDR3 sequence (DNA): TGTGCCAGCAGCCATCGGGAACGCTCTGGGGCCAACGTCCTGACTTTC. The full variable domain, its missing parts supplied by reference TRBV27 and TRBJ2-6, is EAQVTQNPRYLITVTGKKLTVTCSQNMNHEYMSWYRQDPGLGLRQIYYSMNVEVTDKGDVPEGYKVSRKEKRNFPLILESPSPNQTSLYFCASSHRERSGANVLTFGAGSRLTVL.

The chain uses TRBV13 and TRBJ2-7; 10 nucleotides match TRBD2. CDR1 and CDR2 (germline): PRHDT, FYEKMQ (reference sequence). The CDR3 is 16 residues long. J gave up 0 bases and V 4 bases, and 6 bases lay outside the gene matches. This CDR3 reads CASSSLSGGHSYEQYF. The CDR3 DNA sequence: TGTGCCAGCAGCTCTCTTAGCGGGGGGCACTCCTACGAGCAGTACTTC. The entire variable domain, with the rest obtained from reference TRBV13 and TRBJ2-7, is as follows: AAGVIQSPRHLIKEKRETATLKCYPIPRHDTVYWYQQGPGQDPQFLISFYEKMQSDKGSIPDRFSAQQFSDYHSELNMSSLELGDSALYFCASSSLSGGHSYEQYFGPGTRLTVT.

The chain carries TRBV27 and TRBJ2-2, with D tentatively TRBD1 or TRBD2 (6 bases each). The CDR3 loop spans 14 amino acids. The V end lost 3 bases, the J end lost 7 bases, and 12 bases lay between the germline ends. Per the germline V gene, CDR1 is MNHEY and CDR2 is SMNVEV (reference sequence). CDR3 bases: TGTGCCAGCAGTTTCGGAGGGGGTAACGGGGAGCTGTTTTTT. It specifies CASSFGGGNGELFF.

This clone was recorded a few times. V usage is TRBV5-6 and J usage is TRBJ2-1; D is perhaps TRBD1 (5 bases). Germline lookup yields CDR1 SGHDT and CDR2 YYEEEE. V lost 5 bases to trimming and J lost 0 bases, with 15 bases between them. The CDR3 has 16 residues. This chain's CDR3 is CASSFGWGSSYNEQFF. CDR3 nucleotide sequence: TGTGCCAGCAGTTTTGGGTGGGGCAGCTCCTACAATGAGCAGTTCTTC.

This clone was counted only a few times. The J gene is TRBJ2-7, the V gene TRBV5-1; D remains ambiguous. CDR1 is SGHRS and CDR2 is YFSETQ in the germline V gene. The V gene lost 0 bases and the J gene lost 5 bases, with 9 bases spanning the gap. The CDR3 is 13 residues long. DNA of the CDR3: TGCGCCAGCAGCTTGGAACTGCTCGACGAGCAGTACTTC. Residues: CASSLELLDEQYF.

J is TRBJ1-2 and V is TRBV5-6; D might be TRBD1 (5 bases). Germline lookup yields CDR1 SGHDT and CDR2 YYEEEE. CDR3 length equals 16 residues. With 3 bases removed from V and 4 bases from J, the gap between germline ends came to 19 bases. The CDR3 protein is CASSYGEGGALYGYTF. DNA for the CDR3: TGTGCCAGCAGCTATGGGGAGGGAGGGGCGCTCTATGGCTACACCTTC.

The chain employs TRBV5-6 and TRBJ2-5, with 8 bases matching TRBD2. V lost 6 bases to trimming and J lost 4 bases; unmatched junction nucleotides: 11. Germline V gene lookup returns CDR1 SGHDT and CDR2 YYEEEE. The CDR3 has 15 amino acids. The CDR3 DNA reads TGTGCCAGCATCCGAGGAGCGGGGGAAGGAGAGACCCAGTACTTC. Its protein product is CASIRGAGEGETQYF.

The sample holds a few counts of this clone. The chain is built from TRBV27 and TRBJ1-1; D not certain. Trimming stripped 6 bases from V and 6 bases from J, with 17 bases between. The CDR3 totals 14 residues. Germline lookup yields CDR1 MNHEY and CDR2 SMNVEV (reference sequence). This CDR3 reads CASSTGPYRPEAFF. Here the CDR3 DNA reads TGTGCCAGCAGCACGGGCCCTTACCGGCCTGAAGCTTTCTTT.

There are a few counts of this clone. The chain has TRBV6-1 and TRBJ2-7; the match to TRBD2 covers 8 bases. The CDR3 has 15 residues. V shed 7 bases and J 0 bases; nucleotides not matched to a gene: 8. Germline-derived CDR1 and CDR2 are MNHNS and SASEGT. CDR3 region: CASKETSGYSYEQYF. CDR3 nucleotides: TGTGCCAGCAAGGAAACTAGCGGATACTCCTACGAGCAGTACTTC.

V is TRBV29-1 and J is TRBJ2-1; D possibly corresponds to TRBD1 (6 bases). The CDR3 covers 15 residues. V was pared by 4 bases and J by 2 bases, with 15 bases between. The V gene's germline CDR1 is SQVTM and CDR2 ANQGSEA. This chain's CDR3 is CSVVTVPGAYNEQFF. The CDR3 coding sequence is TGCAGCGTTGTAACGGTCCCAGGGGCCTACAATGAGCAGTTCTTC.

The J gene is TRBJ2-3, the V gene TRBV7-8, with 7 bases identical to TRBD1. The germline V gene encodes CDR1 SGHVS and CDR2 FQNEAQ. The CDR3 has 15 amino acids. Germline trimming cut 4 bases from V and 2 bases from J; bases unmatched to any gene: 6. The DNA for the CDR3 is TGTGCCAGCAGCTCAAACAGGGGATTCACAGATACGCAGTATTTT. Translation: CASSSNRGFTDTQYF.

The J gene is TRBJ2-7, the V gene TRBV15; 8 nucleotides align to TRBD1. Germline assignment: CDR1 LNHNV and CDR2 YYDKDF (reference sequence). The CDR3 sequence is 14 residues long. V trimming: 1 base; J trimming: 3 bases; junction bases outside the gene matches: 2. CDR3 DNA: TGTGCCACCAGCAGAGGACAGGGGAGCTACGAGCAGTACTTC. This sequence encodes CATSRGQGSYEQYF.

The chain carries TRBV15 and TRBJ1-6; 7 positions match TRBD1. Germline V gene data show CDR1 as LNHNV and CDR2 as YYDKDF (reference sequence). V lost 1 base, J lost 10 bases, and 7 bases stayed unmatched. This CDR3 has 15 amino acids. CDR3 nucleotide sequence: TGTGCCACCAGCAGAGTCCGACAGGGCGACTCACCCCTCCACTTT. It translates to CATSRVRQGDSPLHF. The full variable domain, in which reference TRBV15 and TRBJ1-6 provide the parts outside the CDR3, is DAMVIQNPRYQVTQFGKPVTLSCSQTLNHNVMYWYQQKSSQAPKLLFHYYDKDFNNEADTPDNFQSRRPNTSFCFLDIRSPGLGDTAMYLCATSRVRQGDSPLHFGNGTRLTVT.

The CDR3 DNA reads as TGTGCCAGTGGCCCCCACAGAGGTCAGCCCCAGCATTTT. This sequence encodes CASGPHRGQPQHF. This rearrangement joins TRBV27 to TRBJ1-5; D ambiguous. Trimming stripped 9 bases from V and 6 bases from J, with 15 bases between. This CDR3 is built from 13 residues. Germline lookup yields CDR1 MNHEY and CDR2 SMNVEV (reference sequence).

This clone was recorded once. This chain uses TRBV4-1 with TRBJ1-2; 8 bases match TRBD1. The V gene's germline CDR1 is MGHRA and CDR2 YSYEKL. CDR3 length: 15 residues. V lost 3 bases, J lost 7 bases, and 10 bases stayed unmatched. The CDR3 coding sequence is TGCGCCAGCAGCCAGATAGGGGCAGGGGGCTTTGGCTACACCTTC. Amino acid sequence: CASSQIGAGGFGYTF.